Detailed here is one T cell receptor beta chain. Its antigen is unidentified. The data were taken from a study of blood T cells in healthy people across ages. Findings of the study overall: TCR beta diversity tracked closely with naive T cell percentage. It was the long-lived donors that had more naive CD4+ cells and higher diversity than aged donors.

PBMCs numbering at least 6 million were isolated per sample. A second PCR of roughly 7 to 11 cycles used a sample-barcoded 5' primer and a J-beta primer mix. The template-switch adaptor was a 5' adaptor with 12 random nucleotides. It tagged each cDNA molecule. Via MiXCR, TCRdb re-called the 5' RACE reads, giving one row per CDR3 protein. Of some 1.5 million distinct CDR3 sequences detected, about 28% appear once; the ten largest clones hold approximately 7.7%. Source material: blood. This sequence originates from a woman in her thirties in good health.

The CDR3 region has the DNA TGCGCCAGCAGCTTGGAATCGTCAGGGGATACGCAGTATTTT. Protein sequence: CASSLESSGDTQYF. This rearrangement joins TRBV5-1 to TRBJ2-3; tentative D call: TRBD1 (5 bases). Trimming removed 0 bases from V and 6 bases from J, with 11 bases in between. Germline-derived CDR1 and CDR2 are SGHRS and YFSETQ. CDR3 size: 14 residues.